Listed here is a single T cell receptor beta chain. The antigen remains undetermined. These data are taken from a study of T cell responses to AZD1222 COVID-19 vaccine. Whole-study results and caveats: Close to half of spike-specific TCRs reportedly recognize unmutated variant regions.

Germline-derived CDR1 and CDR2 are SGHRS and YFSETQ. V lost 1 base, J lost 5 bases, and 11 bases lay in between. The CDR3 has 14 amino acids. Repertoires were generated with immunoSEQ multiplex PCR, while TCRdb's copy carries only in-frame clones and drops some. The sample records tens of thousands of clones, approximately 85% being singletons. The TCR was taken from an adult in good health. The sequenced sample was peripheral blood, obtained on day 0 of AZD1222 vaccination. This chain uses TRBV5-1 with TRBJ2-3, with D perhaps matching TRBD1 (5 bases). CDR3 in amino acids: CASSLRQGKDTQYF. The CDR3 DNA sequence: TGCGCCAGCAGCTTGAGGCAGGGTAAAGATACGCAGTATTTT.